The rows below give T cell receptor beta chains drawn from one sample of a study of blood T cell repertoires in COVID-19. Assay: immunoSEQ multiplex PCR; the TCRdb copy retains only in-frame clones and omits some. The sample lists 250,000 or so clones, 86% occurring once. The sample taken for sequencing was peripheral blood. These receptor sequences come from a man older than 75 with acute or convalescent COVID-19. The CDR3 runs from the conserved cysteine through the conserved F or W. The order of the fields is D gene, J gene, clone size, V gene, CDR3 protein, CDR3 DNA. A D gene is named only where the DNA matches it firmly. Not every row has a clone size; where given, it reads once, few, many or a size class.

d_call: -
j_call: TRBJ1-5
clone_size: -
v_call: TRBV28
cdr3_aa: CASTPGGAGNQPQHF
cdr3_nt: TGTGCCAGCACCCCCGGAGGGGCGGGCAATCAGCCCCAGCATTTT

d_call: -
j_call: TRBJ2-7
clone_size: -
v_call: TRBV5-1
cdr3_aa: CASSWRASGTGDEQYF
cdr3_nt: TGCGCCAGCAGCTGGCGGGCTAGCGGGACAGGCGACGAGCAGTACTTC

d_call: -
j_call: TRBJ2-7
clone_size: -
v_call: TRBV4-1
cdr3_aa: CASRQGPGLGSYEQYF
cdr3_nt: TGCGCCAGCAGGCAGGGTCCGGGACTCGGCTCCTACGAGCAGTACTTC

d_call: TRBD1
j_call: TRBJ1-2
clone_size: -
v_call: TRBV19
cdr3_aa: CASRGTGGLKNYGYTF
cdr3_nt: TGTGCCAGTAGAGGGACAGGGGGCCTCAAAAACTATGGCTACACCTTC

d_call: -
j_call: TRBJ1-3
clone_size: -
v_call: TRBV5-5
cdr3_aa: CASSLAGWQGGNTIYF
cdr3_nt: TGTGCCAGCAGCTTGGCGGGTTGGCAGGGGGGAAACACCATATATTTT

d_call: TRBD1
j_call: TRBJ2-2
clone_size: -
v_call: TRBV2
cdr3_aa: CASSGQGAAGELFF
cdr3_nt: TGTGCCAGCAGCGGACAGGGAGCGGCCGGGGAGCTGTTTTTT

d_call: -
j_call: TRBJ2-1
clone_size: once
v_call: TRBV7-3
cdr3_aa: CASSLQGTEQFF
cdr3_nt: TGTGCCAGCAGCTTACAGGGTACTGAGCAGTTCTTC

d_call: -
j_call: TRBJ2-2
clone_size: once
v_call: TRBV6-5
cdr3_aa: CASSQNTGELFF
cdr3_nt: TGTGCCAGCAGTCAAAACACCGGGGAGCTGTTTTTT

d_call: -
j_call: TRBJ2-4
clone_size: once
v_call: TRBV6-4
cdr3_aa: CASSRGTAKNIQYF
cdr3_nt: TGTGCCAGTAGCCGCGGGACGGCCAAAAACATTCAGTACTTC

d_call: TRBD2
j_call: TRBJ2-1
clone_size: once
v_call: TRBV2
cdr3_aa: CASTGSGSHNEQFF
cdr3_nt: TGTGCCAGCACGGGAAGCGGGAGCCACAATGAGCAGTTCTTC

d_call: -
j_call: TRBJ2-1
clone_size: -
v_call: TRBV28
cdr3_aa: CASSPTLTAYNEQFF
cdr3_nt: TGTGCCAGCAGTCCTACTCTGACAGCCTACAATGAGCAGTTCTTC

d_call: -
j_call: TRBJ2-1
clone_size: -
v_call: TRBV27
cdr3_aa: CASSSRLNSPTFF
cdr3_nt: TGTGCCAGCAGTTCGCGACTAAACAGCCCCACGTTCTTC

d_call: TRBD2
j_call: TRBJ2-3
clone_size: -
v_call: TRBV29-1
cdr3_aa: CSVQASGRAGGTDTQYF
cdr3_nt: TGCAGCGTCCAGGCTAGCGGGAGGGCCGGGGGCACAGATACGCAGTATTTT

d_call: TRBD2
j_call: TRBJ2-7
clone_size: -
v_call: TRBV6-5
cdr3_aa: CASSYSLAGNYEQYF
cdr3_nt: TGTGCCAGCAGTTACTCGCTAGCGGGGAACTACGAGCAGTACTTC

d_call: -
j_call: TRBJ2-2
clone_size: -
v_call: TRBV5-1
cdr3_aa: CASSTVNAGELFF
cdr3_nt: TGCGCCAGCAGCACAGTAAACGCCGGGGAGCTGTTTTTT

d_call: -
j_call: TRBJ2-1
clone_size: -
v_call: TRBV6-5
cdr3_aa: CASSPPQGREQFF
cdr3_nt: TGTGCCAGCAGTCCCCCTCAGGGGCGTGAGCAGTTCTTC

d_call: -
j_call: TRBJ1-5
clone_size: -
v_call: TRBV25-1
cdr3_aa: CASSDSYQPQHF
cdr3_nt: TGTGCCAGCAGTGATAGTTATCAGCCCCAGCATTTT

d_call: TRBD2
j_call: TRBJ2-7
clone_size: -
v_call: TRBV24-1
cdr3_aa: CATSDAGTSGSYEQYF
cdr3_nt: TGTGCCACCAGTGATGCCGGGACTAGCGGCTCCTACGAGCAGTACTTC

d_call: -
j_call: TRBJ1-2
clone_size: -
v_call: TRBV20-1
cdr3_aa: CSAKEAGGYTF
cdr3_nt: TGCAGTGCTAAGGAGGCAGGAGGCTACACCTTC

d_call: -
j_call: TRBJ1-4
clone_size: -
v_call: TRBV3-1/TRBV3-2
cdr3_aa: CASSQEPGGKLFF
cdr3_nt: TGTGCCAGCAGCCAAGAACCGGGTGGAAAACTGTTTTTT

d_call: -
j_call: TRBJ1-5
clone_size: -
v_call: TRBV29-1
cdr3_aa: CSVSQGINQPQHF
cdr3_nt: TGCAGCGTTTCCCAGGGGATCAATCAGCCCCAGCATTTT

d_call: TRBD1
j_call: TRBJ1-5
clone_size: -
v_call: TRBV5-1
cdr3_aa: CASSLGTGFQPQHF
cdr3_nt: TGCGCCAGCAGCTTGGGGACAGGGTTTCAGCCCCAGCATTTT

d_call: -
j_call: TRBJ2-5
clone_size: -
v_call: TRBV29-1
cdr3_aa: CSVQIETQYF
cdr3_nt: TGCAGCGTTCAGATAGAGACCCAGTACTTC

d_call: -
j_call: TRBJ1-3
clone_size: -
v_call: TRBV6-5
cdr3_aa: CAIFSQGGGNTIYF
cdr3_nt: TGTGCCATATTCTCCCAGGGTGGTGGAAACACCATATATTTT

d_call: TRBD1
j_call: TRBJ1-2
clone_size: -
v_call: TRBV10-1
cdr3_aa: CASSGQGSYGYTF
cdr3_nt: TGCGCCAGCAGTGGACAGGGTTCCTATGGCTACACCTTC

d_call: TRBD1
j_call: TRBJ1-6
clone_size: -
v_call: TRBV28
cdr3_aa: CASSPPGQSYSPLHF
cdr3_nt: TGTGCCAGCAGCCCACCGGGACAGTCTTACTCACCCCTCCACTTT

d_call: TRBD2
j_call: TRBJ2-1
clone_size: -
v_call: TRBV29-1
cdr3_aa: CSVEEGLAGTGEQFF
cdr3_nt: TGCAGCGTCGAAGAGGGACTAGCGGGAACGGGCGAGCAGTTCTTC

d_call: TRBD1
j_call: TRBJ2-7
clone_size: -
v_call: TRBV5-4
cdr3_aa: CASSLESGGGYEQYF
cdr3_nt: TGTGCCAGCAGCTTGGAATCAGGGGGCGGGTACGAGCAGTACTTC

d_call: -
j_call: TRBJ2-2
clone_size: -
v_call: TRBV27
cdr3_aa: CASSVLQGTGELFF
cdr3_nt: TGTGCCAGCAGTGTGCTTCAGGGAACCGGGGAGCTGTTTTTT

d_call: -
j_call: TRBJ1-5
clone_size: -
v_call: TRBV5-5
cdr3_aa: CASSLSQGQGKNQPQHF
cdr3_nt: TGTGCCAGCAGCTTGTCCCAGGGCCAGGGGAAGAATCAGCCCCAGCATTTT

d_call: TRBD2
j_call: TRBJ2-1
clone_size: -
v_call: TRBV9
cdr3_aa: CASSLTLPGLAGGPSTVYEQFF
cdr3_nt: TGTGCCAGCAGCCTAACCCTCCCGGGACTAGCGGGAGGGCCTTCTACGGTCTATGAGCAGTTCTTC

d_call: TRBD1
j_call: TRBJ1-4
clone_size: -
v_call: TRBV18
cdr3_aa: CASSPQGQGLEKLFF
cdr3_nt: TGTGCCAGCTCACCACAGGGACAGGGCCTTGAAAAACTGTTTTTT

d_call: -
j_call: TRBJ1-3
clone_size: -
v_call: TRBV7-2
cdr3_aa: CASSSRSGNTIYF
cdr3_nt: TGTGCCAGCAGCTCTCGCTCTGGAAACACCATATATTTT

d_call: TRBD1
j_call: TRBJ1-6
clone_size: -
v_call: TRBV6-2/TRBV6-3
cdr3_aa: CASSLIQGTYNSPLHF
cdr3_nt: TGTGCCAGCAGCTTAATACAGGGGACCTATAATTCACCCCTCCACTTT

d_call: -
j_call: TRBJ1-3
clone_size: once
v_call: TRBV5-1
cdr3_aa: CASSLGTSGNTIYF
cdr3_nt: TGCGCCAGCAGCTTGGGGACTTCTGGAAACACCATATATTTT

d_call: -
j_call: TRBJ2-7
clone_size: -
v_call: TRBV27
cdr3_aa: CASSLSNRREQYF
cdr3_nt: TGTGCCAGCAGTTTATCGAACAGGAGAGAGCAGTACTTC

d_call: -
j_call: TRBJ1-1
clone_size: -
v_call: TRBV18
cdr3_aa: CATTPGESEAFF
cdr3_nt: TGTGCCACCACCCCGGGGGAGAGTGAAGCTTTCTTT

d_call: TRBD1
j_call: TRBJ1-4
clone_size: -
v_call: TRBV19
cdr3_aa: CASSPQTGGNEKLFF
cdr3_nt: TGTGCCAGTAGTCCCCAGACAGGGGGGAATGAAAAACTGTTTTTT

d_call: -
j_call: TRBJ1-3
clone_size: -
v_call: TRBV7-2
cdr3_aa: CASSSRSYRGNTIYF
cdr3_nt: TGTGCCAGCAGCTCCCGGTCATACCGGGGAAACACCATATATTTT

d_call: TRBD1
j_call: TRBJ2-7
clone_size: -
v_call: TRBV5-1
cdr3_aa: CASSEGAVDEQYF
cdr3_nt: TGCGCCAGCAGCGAGGGGGCGGTGGACGAGCAGTACTTC

d_call: TRBD2
j_call: TRBJ2-5
clone_size: -
v_call: TRBV7-9
cdr3_aa: CASSLRTSGGIQETQYF
cdr3_nt: TGTGCCAGCAGCTTAAGGACTAGCGGGGGGATTCAAGAGACCCAGTACTTC

d_call: TRBD1
j_call: TRBJ2-7
clone_size: -
v_call: TRBV18
cdr3_aa: CASSMDRGTYEQYF
cdr3_nt: TGTGCCAGCTCAATGGACAGGGGGACCTACGAGCAGTACTTC

d_call: -
j_call: TRBJ2-2
clone_size: -
v_call: TRBV6-5
cdr3_aa: CASGRSGLATGELFF
cdr3_nt: TGTGCCAGCGGACGCTCGGGACTGGCCACCGGGGAGCTGTTTTTT

d_call: TRBD1
j_call: TRBJ1-2
clone_size: once
v_call: TRBV4-1
cdr3_aa: CASSSGQGAYGYTF
cdr3_nt: TGCGCCAGCAGCTCGGGACAGGGGGCCTATGGCTACACCTTC

d_call: TRBD1
j_call: TRBJ1-3
clone_size: -
v_call: TRBV7-2
cdr3_aa: CASTSIRDRVDSGNTIYF
cdr3_nt: TGTGCCAGCACCTCCATCCGGGACAGGGTTGACTCTGGAAACACCATATATTTT

d_call: -
j_call: TRBJ2-7
clone_size: -
v_call: TRBV6-5
cdr3_aa: CASSPATKQYF
cdr3_nt: TGTGCCAGCAGTCCCGCCACAAAGCAGTACTTC

d_call: TRBD1
j_call: TRBJ2-3
clone_size: -
v_call: TRBV9
cdr3_aa: CASSGGTGTYTQYF
cdr3_nt: TGTGCCAGCAGCGGTGGGACAGGGACATATACGCAGTATTTT

d_call: -
j_call: TRBJ1-5
clone_size: -
v_call: TRBV28
cdr3_aa: CASSFHGGKNNQPQHF
cdr3_nt: TGTGCCAGCAGTTTTCACGGGGGAAAAAACAATCAGCCCCAGCATTTT

d_call: -
j_call: TRBJ2-7
clone_size: -
v_call: TRBV14
cdr3_aa: CASSRIGGRAEQYF
cdr3_nt: TGTGCCAGCAGCCGAATAGGAGGCAGAGCCGAGCAGTACTTC

d_call: -
j_call: TRBJ2-1
clone_size: -
v_call: TRBV28
cdr3_aa: CASRGPGENEQFF
cdr3_nt: TGTGCCAGCCGTGGGCCCGGGGAAAATGAGCAGTTCTTC

d_call: -
j_call: TRBJ1-5
clone_size: -
v_call: TRBV7-2
cdr3_aa: CASSFAGLSNQPQHF
cdr3_nt: TGTGCCAGCAGCTTTGCAGGGCTGAGCAATCAGCCCCAGCATTTT